This T cell receptor (beta chain) was captured by sequencing in a study of identical twins. Findings of the study overall: Insertions were fewer in abundant cord blood beta clonotypes, whereas memory repertoires showed none of this pattern.

Looked up from germline, CDR1 is LGHNA and CDR2 is YSLEER. V dropped 0 bases and J dropped 2; count of bases not matched to a gene: 12. The CDR3 is 19 residues long. Template switching added a universal primer binding site, and final cDNA carried unique molecular identifiers. TCRdb re-analysed the 5' RACE reads in MiXCR, keeping a single row per CDR3 protein. The sample includes about 240,000 distinct CDR3 sequences, over 9.5% of them seen just once. This clonotype showed up just a few times. The antigen remains unidentified. J is TRBJ2-3 and V is TRBV4-3, with 9 positions matching TRBD1. This sequence originates from a man aged 45 to 65 in good health. Sequenced material: memory T cells sorted from blood. In DNA form, the CDR3 reads TGCGCCAGCAGCCAAGATGCGGGAGCCGGGACAGGGAACACAGATACGCAGTATTTT. Translation: CASSQDAGAGTGNTDTQYF.